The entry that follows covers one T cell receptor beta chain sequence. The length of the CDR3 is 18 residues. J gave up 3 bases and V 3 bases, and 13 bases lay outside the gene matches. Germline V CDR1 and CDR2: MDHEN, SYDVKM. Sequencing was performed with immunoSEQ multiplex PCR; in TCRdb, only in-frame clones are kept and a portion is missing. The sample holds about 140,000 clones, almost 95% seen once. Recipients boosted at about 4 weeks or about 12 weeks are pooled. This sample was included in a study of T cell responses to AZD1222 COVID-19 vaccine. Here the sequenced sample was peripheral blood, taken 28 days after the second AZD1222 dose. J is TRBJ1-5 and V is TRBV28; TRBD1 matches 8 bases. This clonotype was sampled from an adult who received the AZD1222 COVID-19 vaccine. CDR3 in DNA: TGTGCCAGCAGTTTCCACACAGGGGGTCGGGGGGCCAATCAGCCCCAGCATTTT. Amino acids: CASSFHTGGRGANQPQHF.